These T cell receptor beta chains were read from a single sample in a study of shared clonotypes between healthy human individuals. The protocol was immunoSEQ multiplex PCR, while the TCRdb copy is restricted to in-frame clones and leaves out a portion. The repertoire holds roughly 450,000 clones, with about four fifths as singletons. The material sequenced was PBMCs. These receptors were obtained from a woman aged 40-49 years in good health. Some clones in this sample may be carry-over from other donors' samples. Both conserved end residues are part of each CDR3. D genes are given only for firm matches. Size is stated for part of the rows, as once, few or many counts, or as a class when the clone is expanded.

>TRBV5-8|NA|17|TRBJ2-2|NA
TGTGCCAGCAGCCGACGAACAACGTCCGGGGGTTCCGGGGAGCTGTTTTTT
CASSRRTTSGGSGELFF
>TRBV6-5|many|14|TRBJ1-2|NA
TGTGCCAGCAGTTACTCCCAGTTGAACTATGGCTACACCTTC
CASSYSQLNYGYTF
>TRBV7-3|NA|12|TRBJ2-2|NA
TGTGCCAGCAGCCTCCGACCCGGGGAGCTGTTTTTT
CASSLRPGELFF
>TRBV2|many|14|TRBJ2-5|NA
TGTGCCAGCAGGCGGGGCTTGAGGGAAGAGACCCAGTACTTC
CASRRGLREETQYF
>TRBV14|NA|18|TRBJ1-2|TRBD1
TGTGCCAGCAGCCCTCCCTATAGGACAGGCGAAGCTAACTATGGCTACACCTTC
CASSPPYRTGEANYGYTF
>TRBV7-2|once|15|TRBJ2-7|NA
TGTGCCAGCAGCAAAGGGGGTGACACTACGAGAGAGCAGTACTTC
CASSKGGDTTREQYF
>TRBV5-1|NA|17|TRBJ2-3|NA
TGCGCCAGCAGCTTGGGGGTGCGTCCGGGGAGGACAGATACGCAGTATTTT
CASSLGVRPGRTDTQYF
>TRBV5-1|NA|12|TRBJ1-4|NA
TGCGCCAGCAGACAGGGTGGTGAAAAACTGTTTTTT
CASRQGGEKLFF
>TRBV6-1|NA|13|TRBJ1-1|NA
TGTGCCAGCAGAAGGGAGTTGAACACTGAAGCTTTCTTT
CASRRELNTEAFF
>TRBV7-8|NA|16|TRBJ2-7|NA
TGTGCCAGCAGCTGGGGGGGCGGGAGTGGCCGCTACGAGCAGTACTTC
CASSWGGGSGRYEQYF
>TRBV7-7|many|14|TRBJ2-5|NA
TGTGCCAGCAGCTTAGCTAATGACGGAAAGACCCAGTACTTC
CASSLANDGKTQYF
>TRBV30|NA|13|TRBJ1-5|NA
TGTGCCTGGAGTGCGCTGAATAATCAGCCCCAGCATTTT
CAWSALNNQPQHF
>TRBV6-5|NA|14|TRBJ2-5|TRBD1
TGTGCCAGCAGTCCATGGACAGGGGAGGAGACCCAGTACTTC
CASSPWTGEETQYF
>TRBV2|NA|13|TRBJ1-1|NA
TGTGCCAGCAGTGGGGGACCGGACCTTGAAGCTTTCTTT
CASSGGPDLEAFF
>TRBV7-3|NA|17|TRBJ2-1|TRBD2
TGTGCCAGCAGCTTCTCGCACCTAGCGGGGGTTTACAATGAGCAGTTCTTC
CASSFSHLAGVYNEQFF
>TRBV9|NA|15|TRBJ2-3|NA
TGTGCCAGCAGCGTCGGGCCTGGGGGAACAGATACGCAGTATTTT
CASSVGPGGTDTQYF
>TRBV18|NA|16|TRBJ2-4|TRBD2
TGTGCCAGCTCTCCCGGGACTACCGGAGCCAAAAACATTCAGTACTTC
CASSPGTTGAKNIQYF
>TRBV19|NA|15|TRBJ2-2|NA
TGTGCCAGTAGCCCTAACCCAGGAGGAGGCGGGGAGCTGTTTTTT
CASSPNPGGGGELFF
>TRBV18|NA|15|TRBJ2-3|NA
TGTGCCAGTTTCCCTTCAGGGAGGCGCACAGATACGCAGTATTTT
CASFPSGRRTDTQYF
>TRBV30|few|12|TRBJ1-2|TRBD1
TGTGCCTGGATTCGGGACAGCTATGGCTACACCTTC
CAWIRDSYGYTF
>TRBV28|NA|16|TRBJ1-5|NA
TGTGCCAGCAGAAGCTACCGGGGGGGGTTCAATCAGCCCCAGCATTTT
CASRSYRGGFNQPQHF
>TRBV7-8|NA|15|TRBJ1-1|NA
TGTGCCAGCAGCTTAACGGGGGGTCCGGGCACTGAAGCTTTCTTT
CASSLTGGPGTEAFF
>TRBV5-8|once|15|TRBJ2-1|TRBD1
TGTGCCAGCAGCTCGGGACAGGTCCCAGGGGATGAGCAGTTCTTC
CASSSGQVPGDEQFF
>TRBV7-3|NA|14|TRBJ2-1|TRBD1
TGTGCCAGCAGCCCACAGGGGGCCTACAATGAGCAGTTCTTC
CASSPQGAYNEQFF
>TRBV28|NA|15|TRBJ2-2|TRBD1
TGTGCCAGCAGACGACAGGGGGCTGGAACCGGGGAGCTGTTTTTT
CASRRQGAGTGELFF
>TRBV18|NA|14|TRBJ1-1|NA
TGTGCCAGCTCACCACTATCGCAAACTACTGAAGCTTTCTTT
CASSPLSQTTEAFF
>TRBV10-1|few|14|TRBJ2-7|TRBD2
TGCGCCAGCAGTGGGTCGGGAGGCCTCGGCGAGCAGTACTTC
CASSGSGGLGEQYF
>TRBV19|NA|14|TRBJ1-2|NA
TGTGCCAGTAGAATACCGACCGGAAGCGGCGGCTACACCTTC
CASRIPTGSGGYTF
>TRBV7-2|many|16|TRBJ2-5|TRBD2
TGTGCCAGCAGCTTAGGATCTAGCGGGAGAGGAGAGACCCAGTACTTC
CASSLGSSGRGETQYF
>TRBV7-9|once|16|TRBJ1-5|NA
TGTGCCAGCAGCCCCTGGGGGGTAGGAGACGGACAGCCCCAGCATTTT
CASSPWGVGDGQPQHF
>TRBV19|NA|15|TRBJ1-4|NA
TGTGCCAGTAGTATAGATCGGTTACCCCGGGAAAAACTGTTTTTT
CASSIDRLPREKLFF
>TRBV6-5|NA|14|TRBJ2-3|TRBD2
TGTGCCAGCAGCGGGGGGACGGGGGCAGATACGCAGTATTTT
CASSGGTGADTQYF
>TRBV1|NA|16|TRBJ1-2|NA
TGCACCAGCAGATGGCACGGTGTGCGAAAGACCTATGGCTACACCTTC
CTSRWHGVRKTYGYTF
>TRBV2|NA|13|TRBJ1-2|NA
TGTGCCAGCAGTGAGGGTCGAACCGATGGCTACACCTTC
CASSEGRTDGYTF
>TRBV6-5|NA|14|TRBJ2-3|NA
TGTGCCAGCAGCCGTACCGGGACTCCGAATACGCAGTATTTT
CASSRTGTPNTQYF
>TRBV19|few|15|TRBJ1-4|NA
TGTGCCAGTAGTTGGGGCGTTGCAACTAATGAAAAACTGTTTTTT
CASSWGVATNEKLFF
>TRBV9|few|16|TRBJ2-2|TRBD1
TGTGCCAGCAGCTCCCGGACAGGCGTCATAGGGGGGGAGCTGTTTTTT
CASSSRTGVIGGELFF
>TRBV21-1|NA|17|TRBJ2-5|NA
TGTGCCAGCAGCAAAGAGAACGAGACTAGCGGGAAGGAGACCCAGTACTTC
CASSKENETSGKETQYF
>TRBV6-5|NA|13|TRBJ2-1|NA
TGTGCCAGCAGCCAGGGTCCGAGCAATGAGCAGTTCTTC
CASSQGPSNEQFF
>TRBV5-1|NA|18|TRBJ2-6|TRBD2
TGCGCCAGCAGCTTGGTAGCTAGCGGGAGAAGTGGGGCCAACGTCCTGACTTTC
CASSLVASGRSGANVLTF
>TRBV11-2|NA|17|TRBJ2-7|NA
TGTGCCAGCAGCTTAGAGTTATTCCCCCGAACGCCTGGCGAGCAGTACTTC
CASSLELFPRTPGEQYF
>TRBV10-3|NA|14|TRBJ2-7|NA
TGTGCCATCAGTGAGTGGGCGCAGGGGAACGAGCAGTACTTC
CAISEWAQGNEQYF
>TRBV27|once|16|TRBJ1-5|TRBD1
TGTGCCAGCAGGCCGGGGGGCAGGGGGCTCGGTCAGCCCCAGCATTTT
CASRPGGRGLGQPQHF
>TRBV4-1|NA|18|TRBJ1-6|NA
TGCGCCAGCAGCCAAGATCACAGCAACCCGTCCCAAAATTCACCCCTCCACTTT
CASSQDHSNPSQNSPLHF
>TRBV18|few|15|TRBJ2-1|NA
TGTGCCAGCTCACCAATCTCAGGTGGGGTTAATGAGCAGTTCTTC
CASSPISGGVNEQFF
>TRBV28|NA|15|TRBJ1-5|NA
TGTGCCAGCAGTTTTTCGGGGGAGGTCAATCAGCCCCAGCATTTT
CASSFSGEVNQPQHF
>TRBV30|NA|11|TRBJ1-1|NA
TGTGCCTGGAGCATAACCTCTGAAGCTTTCTTT
CAWSITSEAFF
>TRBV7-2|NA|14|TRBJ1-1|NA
TGTGCCAGCAGCTTGCGGCGGGCGAACACTGAAGCTTTCTTT
CASSLRRANTEAFF
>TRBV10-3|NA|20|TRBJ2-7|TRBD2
TGTGCCATCAGTGAGCCCGCGGGGGCGCGGGGGGGAGGGTACTCCTACGAGCAGTACTTC
CAISEPAGARGGGYSYEQYF
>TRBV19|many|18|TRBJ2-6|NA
TGTGCCAGTAGTAGTACGACAGCGCTGAGCTCTGGGGCCAACGTCCTGACTTTC
CASSSTTALSSGANVLTF
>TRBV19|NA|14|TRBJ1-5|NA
TGTGCCAGTAGTATCCAGGATAGGGATCAGCCCCAGCATTTT
CASSIQDRDQPQHF